Listed below are T cell receptor beta chains from one sample, sequenced in a study of CD8+ T cells in alopecia areata. Assay used: immunoSEQ multiplex PCR; TCRdb lists only in-frame clones, some missing. Counted here are approximately 180,000 clones, around three fifths occurring once; the ten biggest clones make up 14% to 15%. The input for sequencing was CD4+ T cells sorted from blood, taken at week 0. The origin of the receptors is a human donor with alopecia areata. CDR3s include the opening cysteine and the closing phenylalanine or tryptophan. D genes are given only for firm matches. The size field is filled for only some rows; it gives once, few, many or a size class.

J	D	V	size	CDR3	DNA
TRBJ1-5	TRBD1	TRBV7-9	.	CASSLEPRGGGGQPQHF	TGTGCCAGCAGCTTAGAACCCCGCGGAGGGGGCGGGCAGCCCCAGCATTTT
TRBJ1-2	.	TRBV11-2	.	CASSHQYGYTF	TGTGCCAGCAGCCACCAATATGGCTACACCTTC
TRBJ1-6	.	TRBV4-1	.	CASSQVRLVDSPLHF	TGCGCCAGCAGCCAAGTCCGCCTGGTAGATTCACCCCTCCACTTT
TRBJ2-1	TRBD2	TRBV2	.	CASSEASGAYNEQFF	TGTGCCAGCAGTGAGGCTAGCGGGGCATACAATGAGCAGTTCTTC
TRBJ2-2	.	TRBV4-2	.	CASSQVSITGELFF	TGTGCCAGCAGCCAAGTATCCATCACCGGGGAGCTGTTTTTT
TRBJ1-2	.	TRBV6-6	.	CASSATAKAYGYTF	TGTGCCAGCAGCGCGACAGCGAAAGCCTATGGCTACACCTTC
TRBJ1-2	.	TRBV11-3	.	CASSPVAGRANYGYTF	TGTGCCAGCAGTCCAGTGGCGGGGAGAGCTAACTATGGCTACACCTTC
TRBJ1-1	.	TRBV30	.	CAWKNRLNTEAFF	TGTGCCTGGAAAAACAGATTGAACACTGAAGCTTTCTTT
TRBJ2-1	.	TRBV20-1	.	CSTGYNEQFF	TGCAGCACAGGTTACAATGAGCAGTTCTTC
TRBJ1-2	.	TRBV4-1	.	CASSPQGNYGYTF	TGCGCCAGCAGCCCTCAGGGTAACTATGGCTACACCTTC
TRBJ1-2	.	TRBV30	.	CAWSVQSLYGYTF	TGTGCCTGGAGTGTACAGTCCCTGTATGGCTACACCTTC
TRBJ2-1	.	TRBV29-1	few	CSVEPLAAQFF	TGCAGCGTTGAACCCCTAGCAGCGCAGTTCTTC
TRBJ1-2	.	TRBV19	.	CASRPGEAGTVLSYTF	TGTGCCAGTAGACCCGGGGAAGCCGGGACTGTATTAAGCTACACCTTC